This T cell receptor beta chain derives from a study of blood T cell repertoires in COVID-19. Sequenced by immunoSEQ multiplex PCR; TCRdb stores in-frame clones only, minus some. The sample has 300,000 to 400,000 clones, more than 75% seen once. Participant ages covered roughly 18 to 89 years across about 22 US areas. The germline V gene encodes CDR1 MDHEN and CDR2 SYDVKM. The CDR3 loop spans 13 amino acids. V was shortened by 7 bases and J by 12 bases, with 18 bases between the two germline ends. The source material was PBMCs or T cells enriched from blood (not recorded which). The rearrangement joins TRBV28 to TRBJ1-4; possible D gene TRBD1, 6 bases. The source is a woman aged 25 to 45 who had recovered from COVID-19. The CDR3: CASTRGQGLELFF. In DNA form, the CDR3 reads TGTGCCAGCACCCGCGGGCAGGGGCTGGAACTGTTTTTT. Complete variable domain (other parts from reference TRBV28 and TRBJ1-4): DVKVTQSSRYLVKRTGEKVFLECVQDMDHENMFWYRQDPGLGLRLIYFSYDVKMKEKGDIPEGYSVSREKKERFSLILESASTNQTSMYLCASTRGQGLELFFGSGTQLSVL.